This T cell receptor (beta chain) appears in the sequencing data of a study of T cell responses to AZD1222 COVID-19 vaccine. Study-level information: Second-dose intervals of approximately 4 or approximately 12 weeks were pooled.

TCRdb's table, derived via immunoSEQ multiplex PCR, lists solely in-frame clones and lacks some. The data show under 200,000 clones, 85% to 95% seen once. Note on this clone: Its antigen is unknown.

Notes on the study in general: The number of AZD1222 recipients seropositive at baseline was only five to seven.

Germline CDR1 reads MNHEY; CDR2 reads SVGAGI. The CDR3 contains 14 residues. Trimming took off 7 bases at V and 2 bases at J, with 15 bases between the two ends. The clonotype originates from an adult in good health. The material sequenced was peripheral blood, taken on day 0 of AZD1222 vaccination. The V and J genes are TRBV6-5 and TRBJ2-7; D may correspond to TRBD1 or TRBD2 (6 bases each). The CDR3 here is CASTSNGGPYEQYF. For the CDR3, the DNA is TGTGCCAGCACTAGTAACGGGGGCCCCTACGAGCAGTACTTC.